This T cell receptor beta chain was captured by sequencing in a study of OX40 agonist ivuxolimab in advanced cancers. About the research overall: Eligibility rules accepted prior anti-PD-1, anti-PD-L1 or anti-CTLA-4 therapy, and over 30% had some.

Whole-study findings and limits: No antigen was identified for the clonally expanded peripheral T cells.

The table came from immunoSEQ multiplex PCR; TCRdb's copy has only in-frame clones and leaves some out. Among roughly 68,000 clones listed, 91% were seen once. Between the trimmed V and J ends, which lost 1 base and 5 bases, there was a span of 19 bases. The CDR3 is 16 amino acids. Per germline, CDR1 SGHNT and CDR2 YYREEE (reference sequence). Regarding this clone: Its antigen remains unidentified.

V is TRBV5-4 and J is TRBJ2-7; D not certain. The sequenced sample was CD4+ or CD8+ T cells sorted from blood, obtained in a trial of the OX40 agonist ivuxolimab. This receptor was taken from an adult with an advanced solid tumor such as melanoma, head and neck, liver or kidney cancer. The CDR3: CASSLFAQPRINEQYF. Written as DNA, the CDR3 is TGTGCCAGCAGCTTGTTTGCGCAACCTCGCATCAACGAGCAGTACTTC.